This entry is about one T cell receptor beta chain. The data derive from a study of shared clonotypes between healthy human individuals. Generated by immunoSEQ multiplex PCR, the TCRdb table keeps only in-frame clones and is missing some. The repertoire holds some 2 million clones, with about 95% as singletons. This CDR3 region has 14 residues. CDR1 and CDR2 from the germline V gene are MGHRA and YSYEKL. J gave up 7 bases and V 5 bases, and 8 bases lay outside the gene matches. The naive CD8 fraction comprised CD45RO-negative cells positively selected for CCR7 and excluded terminally differentiated effector memory CD45RA+ cells.

The TCR comes from a man in his late teens or twenties in good health. The chain is built from TRBV4-1 and TRBJ2-7, with TRBD1 matching 10 bases. The specimen sequenced was naive CD8+ T cells sorted from blood. The CDR3 DNA follows: TGCGCCAGCAGCGTAAGACAGGGGGCTGGTGAGCAGTACTTC. Its protein product is CASSVRQGAGEQYF.